The clone carrying this T cell receptor (beta chain) was recorded a few times. What it binds is unknown. This sample's treatment: roughly 11-day PBMC culture with coronavirus spike peptide pools or control peptides (ViraFEST assay). It was on days 3 and 7 that half the medium was replaced with fresh IL-2 medium. The study sequenced cultured CD4+ T cell DNA using the Oncomine TCR Beta short-read assay. TCRdb used MiXCR to reprocess the PCR reads, holding one entry per CDR3 protein. The sample comprises 10,000 to 14,000 distinct CDR3 sequences, approximately 65% of which are singletons, and around 28% rests with the top ten. The data were obtained in a study of vaccination and CD4 T cells after COVID-19. Looking at the study overall: Some control cultures received a CEFX pool, which served as the positive control. Others received an HIV-1 Nef pool or no peptide. Whole-study findings and limits: For convalescent patients, a median 86.3% of reactive clones surfaced exclusively after vaccination.

This CDR3 comprises 17 residues. The J segment lost 5 bases and the V segment lost 2 bases, leaving 8 bases of the junction unmatched. The V gene's germline CDR1 is MNHNS and CDR2 SASEGT. The gene calls are TRBV6-1 and TRBJ1-5; 11 bases map to TRBD1. The material sequenced was CD4+ T cells from blood, cultured in vitro, taken before SARS-CoV-2 vaccination. This TCR was sampled from a human donor who had recovered from COVID-19. In DNA, the CDR3 is TGTGCCAGCAGTGAAAACCTAGGACAGGGGGCATATCAGCCCCAGCATTTT. Translating gives CASSENLGQGAYQPQHF.